This is a list of T cell receptor beta chains from one sample in a study of OX40 agonist ivuxolimab in advanced cancers. The repertoire was sequenced with immunoSEQ multiplex PCR; TCRdb's copy has only in-frame clones and lacks some. The data show tens of thousands of clones, with roughly 78% seen just once and approximately 5% held by the top ten. This material consisted of CD4+ or CD8+ T cells sorted from blood, taken in a trial of the OX40 agonist ivuxolimab. The source of these receptors is an adult with an advanced solid tumor such as melanoma, head and neck, liver or kidney cancer. Both conserved end residues are part of each CDR3. The order of the fields is CDR3 length, D gene, clone size, J gene, V gene, CDR3 DNA, CDR3 protein. D genes are given only for firm matches. The size field is filled for only some rows; it gives once, few, many or a size class.

length: 14
D: -
size: few
J: TRBJ1-2
V: TRBV28
DNA: TGTGCCAGCAGTTTTCCCGCTCCAGGGGACGGCTACACCTTC
CDR3: CASSFPAPGDGYTF

length: 15
D: TRBD1
size: -
J: TRBJ1-6
V: TRBV5-4
DNA: TGTGCCAGCAGCCCGGTGACAGGGAACCGATCACCCCTCCACTTT
CDR3: CASSPVTGNRSPLHF

length: 15
D: -
size: -
J: TRBJ1-6
V: TRBV4-2
DNA: TGTGCCAGCAGCTCCGAATTAGGGTCAAATTCACCCCTCCACTTT
CDR3: CASSSELGSNSPLHF

length: 13
D: -
size: -
J: TRBJ1-1
V: TRBV2
DNA: TGTGCCAGCACTACAGAAACGAACACTGAAGCTTTCTTT
CDR3: CASTTETNTEAFF

length: 17
D: -
size: -
J: TRBJ1-1
V: TRBV14
DNA: TGTGCCAGCAGCCAGGATTTGAGGAGGGGCATGAACACTGAAGCTTTCTTT
CDR3: CASSQDLRRGMNTEAFF

length: 15
D: -
size: -
J: TRBJ2-3
V: TRBV5-1
DNA: TGCGCCAGCAGCTTGGGACTAGTCGTTACAGATACGCAGTATTTT
CDR3: CASSLGLVVTDTQYF

length: 15
D: -
size: few
J: TRBJ1-6
V: TRBV11-2
DNA: TGTGCCAGCAGCCCCTGGGGGGGCGAAACGCCTCCCCTCCACTTT
CDR3: CASSPWGGETPPLHF

length: 15
D: -
size: -
J: TRBJ1-5
V: TRBV30
DNA: TGTGCCTGGAGTGCACGGGCTCTACGGAATCAGCCCCAGCATTTT
CDR3: CAWSARALRNQPQHF

length: 14
D: -
size: -
J: TRBJ1-1
V: TRBV6-5
DNA: TGTGCCAGCAGTCCTGGCAGGAGGGACACTGAAGCTTTCTTT
CDR3: CASSPGRRDTEAFF

length: 13
D: -
size: -
J: TRBJ1-2
V: TRBV6-1
DNA: TGTGCCAGCAGTGAACCCAGGGGTTATGGCTACACCTTC
CDR3: CASSEPRGYGYTF

length: 13
D: TRBD1
size: -
J: TRBJ2-7
V: TRBV6-1
DNA: TGTGCCAGCAGTTCACAGGGGCTCTACGAGCAGTACTTC
CDR3: CASSSQGLYEQYF

length: 14
D: -
size: -
J: TRBJ1-2
V: TRBV5-6
DNA: TGTGCCAGCAGCCCCCGAAGGCCAGTTTATGGCTACACCTTC
CDR3: CASSPRRPVYGYTF

length: 12
D: -
size: -
J: TRBJ1-3
V: TRBV30
DNA: TGTGCCCATGGCCACTCTGGAAACACCATATATTTT
CDR3: CAHGHSGNTIYF

length: 14
D: TRBD1
size: -
J: TRBJ1-1
V: TRBV6-5
DNA: TGTGCCAGCAGGATACAGGGGGCAGGCACTGAAGCTTTCTTT
CDR3: CASRIQGAGTEAFF

length: 16
D: TRBD1
size: -
J: TRBJ1-1
V: TRBV6-1
DNA: TGTGCCAGCAGTGGTCGTCTGGGACAGGGGAACACTGAAGCTTTCTTT
CDR3: CASSGRLGQGNTEAFF

length: 14
D: -
size: -
J: TRBJ1-2
V: TRBV5-1
DNA: TGCGCCAGCAACCCGACAGGATCTAACTATGGCTACACCTTC
CDR3: CASNPTGSNYGYTF

length: 16
D: TRBD2
size: -
J: TRBJ2-3
V: TRBV7-2
DNA: TGTGCCAGCAGCCCAACTAGCGGGGGGAGCACAGATACGCAGTATTTT
CDR3: CASSPTSGGSTDTQYF

length: 14
D: TRBD2
size: -
J: TRBJ2-7
V: TRBV6-6
DNA: TGTGCCAGCAGTCGGACTAGCGTGGGTTCCGAGCAGTACTTC
CDR3: CASSRTSVGSEQYF

length: 13
D: -
size: -
J: TRBJ2-5
V: TRBV5-4
DNA: TGTGCCAGCAGCGCAGCAGACCAAGAGACCCAGTACTTC
CDR3: CASSAADQETQYF

length: 18
D: -
size: once
J: TRBJ2-5
V: TRBV7-9
DNA: TGTGCCAGCAGCTTAGCGATAGTCGACGGCAGGGTGGGGGAGACCCAGTACTTC
CDR3: CASSLAIVDGRVGETQYF

length: 14
D: -
size: -
J: TRBJ1-1
V: TRBV18
DNA: TGTGCCAGCTCACGGGCAGGGGAGAACACTGAAGCTTTCTTT
CDR3: CASSRAGENTEAFF

length: 14
D: TRBD1
size: few
J: TRBJ1-2
V: TRBV4-2
DNA: TGTGCCAGCAGCTTGGCACAGGGGACCCGTGGCTACACCTTC
CDR3: CASSLAQGTRGYTF

length: 13
D: -
size: -
J: TRBJ1-2
V: TRBV2
DNA: TGTGCCAGCATGCGGGTCCCGAACTATGGCTACACCTTC
CDR3: CASMRVPNYGYTF

length: 17
D: TRBD2
size: -
J: TRBJ2-6
V: TRBV7-9
DNA: TGTGCCAGCAGCTTGGAGGGGAGGGGCTCTGGGGCCAACGTCCTGACTTTC
CDR3: CASSLEGRGSGANVLTF

length: 14
D: -
size: -
J: TRBJ1-2
V: TRBV12-5
DNA: TGTGCTAGTGGTTCCGCCGCAAACAACTATGGCTACACCTTC
CDR3: CASGSAANNYGYTF

length: 13
D: -
size: few
J: TRBJ2-1
V: TRBV7-3
DNA: TGTGCCAGCAGCTTAAACAGTCAGAATGAGCAGTTCTTC
CDR3: CASSLNSQNEQFF

length: 15
D: -
size: once
J: TRBJ1-4
V: TRBV9
DNA: TGTGCCAGCAGCGTAGTTGGAGGGACGGGTGAAAAACTGTTTTTT
CDR3: CASSVVGGTGEKLFF

length: 14
D: -
size: -
J: TRBJ2-2
V: TRBV5-1
DNA: TGCGCCAGCAGCGCGCTGAAGTTCACCGGGGAGCTGTTTTTT
CDR3: CASSALKFTGELFF

length: 15
D: TRBD1
size: -
J: TRBJ1-1
V: TRBV29-1
DNA: TGCAGCGCAGGGGGGGGCCGGATAGGAAACACTGAAGCTTTCTTT
CDR3: CSAGGGRIGNTEAFF

length: 13
D: -
size: -
J: TRBJ2-4
V: TRBV5-1
DNA: TGCGCCAGCAGCTTGGGTGGCGGGAACATTCAGTACTTC
CDR3: CASSLGGGNIQYF

length: 16
D: -
size: -
J: TRBJ2-6
V: TRBV7-8
DNA: TGTGCCAGCAGCGTCGGGCCTCCGGTTGGGGCCAACGTCCTGACTTTC
CDR3: CASSVGPPVGANVLTF

length: 14
D: -
size: -
J: TRBJ1-5
V: TRBV7-2
DNA: TGTGCCAGCAGCCCCGGACAGATCAATCAGCCCCAGCATTTT
CDR3: CASSPGQINQPQHF

length: 14
D: -
size: -
J: TRBJ1-4
V: TRBV28
DNA: TGTGCCAGCAGTTTAACAGGGCTTAATGAAAAACTGTTTTTT
CDR3: CASSLTGLNEKLFF

length: 16
D: TRBD2
size: -
J: TRBJ2-7
V: TRBV18
DNA: TGTGCCAGCTCACCATTGAGTGGCGGGAGGGGATACGAGCAGTACTTC
CDR3: CASSPLSGGRGYEQYF

length: 14
D: -
size: -
J: TRBJ1-6
V: TRBV27
DNA: TGTGCCAGCAGTTCCCAAACAGCAAATTCACCCCTCCACTTT
CDR3: CASSSQTANSPLHF

length: 13
D: -
size: many
J: TRBJ2-7
V: TRBV25-1
DNA: TGTGCCAGCAGTCCAGGGGATTCCTACGAGCAGTACTTC
CDR3: CASSPGDSYEQYF

length: 12
D: -
size: -
J: TRBJ2-3
V: TRBV7-2
DNA: TGTGCCAGCAGACGCTTTGGGGATACGCAGTATTTT
CDR3: CASRRFGDTQYF

length: 17
D: -
size: -
J: TRBJ1-5
V: TRBV5-8
DNA: TGTGCCAGCAGCTTGGGGGATTTAGGGTTTAGCAATCAGCCCCAGCATTTT
CDR3: CASSLGDLGFSNQPQHF

length: 14
D: TRBD1
size: -
J: TRBJ1-1
V: TRBV7-3
DNA: TGTGCCAGCAGCCCTGGGACAGGGAACGCTGAAGCTTTCTTT
CDR3: CASSPGTGNAEAFF

length: 12
D: TRBD1
size: -
J: TRBJ1-2
V: TRBV5-4
DNA: TGTGCCAGCAGCTGGACAGGGTATGGCTACACCTTC
CDR3: CASSWTGYGYTF

length: 15
D: -
size: -
J: TRBJ2-4
V: TRBV6-6
DNA: TGTGCCAGCCGCCTCTTGGGGACCCCCAAAAACATTCAGTACTTC
CDR3: CASRLLGTPKNIQYF

length: 13
D: -
size: once
J: TRBJ1-6
V: TRBV18
DNA: TGTGCCAGCTCACGAAAGGGGGATTCACCCCTCCACTTT
CDR3: CASSRKGDSPLHF

length: 11
D: -
size: -
J: TRBJ2-1
V: TRBV2
DNA: TGTGCCAGCAGCTTCGTCGGGGAGCAGTTCTTC
CDR3: CASSFVGEQFF

length: 17
D: -
size: -
J: TRBJ1-2
V: TRBV28
DNA: TGTGCCAGCAGTTTGTCCGGGACCGGAATGAAGGGCTATGGCTACACCTTC
CDR3: CASSLSGTGMKGYGYTF

length: 14
D: -
size: -
J: TRBJ1-1
V: TRBV19
DNA: TGTGCCAGTAGTATCACGGCGAGGAACACTGAAGCTTTCTTT
CDR3: CASSITARNTEAFF